A single sample gave rise to the 28 T cell receptor beta chains below, sequenced in a study of siplizumab effects on memory and regulatory T cells. No antigens are known for them. Profiled with immunoSEQ multiplex PCR; TCRdb holds only in-frame clones, not every one. The profile covers 9,500 to 15,000 clones, with approximately 45% appearing a single time and 30% to 45% taken by the ten largest. Cells that made up the mixed lymphocyte reaction were cocultured at 37°C for under 7 days. What was sequenced was CFSE-low (dividing) CD8+ T cells sorted from an allogeneic mixed lymphocyte reaction. The source is a human donor in good health; the cells came from an allogeneic mixed lymphocyte reaction. Some clones in this sample may be carry-over from other donors' samples.

This clone appeared a single time. This chain uses TRBV27 with TRBJ2-7; maybe TRBD1 (7 bases). V was trimmed by 5 bases and J by 3 bases, leaving 11 bases between them. The CDR3 is made up of 13 amino acids. Germline CDR1 is MNHEY and CDR2 is SMNVEV (reference sequence). CDR3 sequence: CASSAGQFYEQYF. The CDR3 nucleotides are TGTGCCAGCAGTGCGGGACAGTTCTACGAGCAGTACTTC.

The rearrangement uses TRBV7-9 and TRBJ1-5; 12 bases agree with TRBD1. The germline V gene encodes CDR1 SEHNR and CDR2 FQNEAQ (reference sequence). Trimming took 4 bases from V and 11 from J; bases not matched to a gene: 15. There are 17 residues in the CDR3. CDR3 coding DNA: TGTGCCAGCAGCTCCGGGACAGGGGGCCTGCGCGGGTGGACCCAGCATTTT. This translates into CASSSGTGGLRGWTQHF.

Remarks on this clone: This may be a read error: a much more frequent sequence differs by one nucleotide. The chain has TRBV19 and TRBJ2-5; possibly TRBD2 for D (6 bases). Germline V CDR1 and CDR2: LNHDA, SQIVND (reference sequence). There are 14 residues in the CDR3. V was cut by 3 bases and J by 5 bases, with 13 bases left in between. CDR3 amino acids: CASSMQGGGETQYF. CDR3 sequence (DNA): TGTGCCAGTAGTATGCAGGGTGGGGGGGAGACCCAGTACTTC.

V gene TRBV4-1 combines with J gene TRBJ2-2; possibly TRBD2 for D (5 bases). The CDR3 spans 14 residues. Germline V CDR1 and CDR2: MGHRA, YSYEKL. V gave up 4 bases and J gave up 1 base, with 7 bases separating them. The DNA of the CDR3 is TGCGCCAGCAGCCTACTAGTGAACACCGGGGAGCTGTTTTTT. It translates to CASSLLVNTGELFF.

This chain joins TRBV4-1 and TRBJ2-1; D uncertain. The germline CDR1 and CDR2 sequences are MGHRA and YSYEKL. This CDR3 has 15 residues. V lost 0 bases and J 6 bases, leaving 12 bases between the germline ends. The CDR3 protein is CASSQERQMVNEQFF. The CDR3, as DNA: TGCGCCAGCAGCCAAGAGAGGCAGATGGTCAATGAGCAGTTCTTC.

This rearrangement joins TRBV5-4 to TRBJ2-1; no reliable D call. The germline CDR1 and CDR2 sequences are SGHNT and YYREEE (reference sequence). The CDR3 runs to 15 residues. The V end lost 2 bases, the J end lost 2 bases, and 11 bases lay between the germline ends. The chain's CDR3 is CASSFGSGPYNEQFF. CDR3 in DNA: TGTGCCAGCAGCTTCGGGTCCGGCCCCTACAATGAGCAGTTCTTC. The complete variable domain, with remaining parts taken from reference TRBV5-4 and TRBJ2-1, reads ETGVTQSPTHLIKTRGQQVTLRCSSQSGHNTVSWYQQALGQGPQFIFQYYREEENGRGNFPPRFSGLQFPNYSSELNVNALELDDSALYLCASSFGSGPYNEQFFGPGTRLTVL.

The chain uses TRBV7-9 and TRBJ1-6; D not resolved. Germline V CDR1 and CDR2: SEHNR, FQNEAQ (reference sequence). The CDR3 spans 16 residues. V shed 4 bases and J shed 10 bases, with 20 bases lying between them. DNA of the CDR3: TGTGCCAGCAGCTCCATAGCCCGGGCCGCTTGGTCACCCCTCCACTTT. Translation gives CASSSIARAAWSPLHF.

The chain couples TRBV6-5 to TRBJ1-1, with a possible D match to TRBD1 (6 bases). From germline, CDR1 is MNHEY and CDR2 SVGAGI. This CDR3 is 15 amino acids long. The V end lost 4 bases, the J end lost 4 bases, and 16 bases lay between the germline ends. CDR3 nucleotide sequence: TGTGCCAGCAGTTTGTATCCCGTAGGGGGCACTGAAGCTTTCTTT. It is translated as CASSLYPVGGTEAFF.

This clone turned up a few times. The V call is TRBV14, the J call TRBJ2-5, with TRBD1 matching 11 bases. This CDR3 contains 15 residues. Germline loops: CDR1 SGHDN, CDR2 FVKESK. With 4 bases clipped from V and 4 bases from J, the junction kept 5 bases outside the gene matches. The CDR3 region is CASSRTGGALETQYF. CDR3 in DNA: TGTGCCAGCAGCCGGACAGGGGGCGCTTTAGAGACCCAGTACTTC. Together with reference TRBV14 and TRBJ2-5, the CDR3 gives the full variable domain: EAGVTQFPSHSVIEKGQTVTLRCDPISGHDNLYWYRRVMGKEIKFLLHFVKESKQDESGMPNNRFLAERTGGTYSTLKVQPAELEDSGVYFCASSRTGGALETQYFGPGTRLLVL.

DNA of the CDR3: TGTGCCAGCTCACCATTTCGCCCACTAGCGGACGACCTCAATGAGCAGTTCTTC. Translating gives CASSPFRPLADDLNEQFF. The V gene is TRBV18, the J gene TRBJ2-1; TRBD2 agrees at 8 bases. Germline V lookup: CDR1 KGHSH, CDR2 LQKENI. Losses at the gene ends were 2 bases for V and 6 bases for J; bases not matched to a gene: 15. The CDR3 consists of 18 residues. Together with reference TRBV18 and TRBJ2-1, the CDR3 gives the full variable domain: NAGVMQNPRHLVRRRGQEARLRCSPMKGHSHVYWYRQLPEEGLKFMVYLQKENIIDESGMPKERFSAEFPKEGPSILRIQQVVRGDSAAYFCASSPFRPLADDLNEQFFGPGTRLTVL.

The rearrangement joins TRBV30 to TRBJ2-1; TRBD2 might be the D (6 bases). This CDR3 spans 16 amino acids. CDR1 and CDR2 from the germline V gene are GTSNPN and SVGIG (reference sequence). V was clipped by 1 base and J by 0 bases, with 13 bases between them. The CDR3 sequence is CAWSGLSGPSYNEQFF. In DNA, the CDR3 is TGTGCCTGGAGTGGATTGAGCGGGCCCTCCTACAATGAGCAGTTCTTC.

This rearrangement joins TRBV6-5 to TRBJ1-5; D uncertain. This CDR3 has 15 amino acids. The germline V gene has CDR1 MNHEY and CDR2 SVGAGI. The ends were cut back, 2 bases at V and 0 bases at J, with 8 bases in the middle. CDR3 in amino acids: CASSYSGLSNQPQHF. CDR3 DNA: TGTGCCAGCAGTTACAGTGGGCTTAGCAATCAGCCCCAGCATTTT.

This chain joins TRBV19 and TRBJ2-7; D unclear. This CDR3 has 14 residues. CDR1 LNHDA and CDR2 SQIVND come from the germline V gene (reference sequence). Trimming stripped 4 bases from V and 2 bases from J, with 12 bases between. The CDR3 region has the DNA TGTGCCAGTAGTACGGATAGGATCGCCTACGAGCAGTACTTC. Its protein is CASSTDRIAYEQYF. The whole variable domain, remainder taken from reference TRBV19 and TRBJ2-7, is DGGITQSPKYLFRKEGQNVTLSCEQNLNHDAMYWYRQDPGQGLRLIYYSQIVNDFQKGDIAEGYSVSREKKESFPLTVTSAQKNPTAFYLCASSTDRIAYEQYFGPGTRLTVT.

This chain uses TRBV11-2 with TRBJ2-3; D possibly corresponds to TRBD2 (5 bases). V dropped 3 bases and J dropped 6 bases, with 7 bases sitting between them. The CDR3 is 12 amino acids. Per germline, CDR1 SGHAT and CDR2 FQNNGV. The CDR3 spells CASSFSGDTQYF. DNA of the CDR3: TGTGCCAGCAGCTTTTCGGGGGATACGCAGTATTTT.

The chain recombines TRBV6-1 with TRBJ1-6; no clear D gene. CDR1 and CDR2 from the germline V gene are MNHNS and SASEGT. The CDR3 sequence is 14 residues long. The V end lost 6 bases, the J end lost 4 bases, and 10 bases lay between the germline ends. The chain's CDR3 is CASRPGPYNSPLHF. In DNA, the CDR3 is TGTGCCAGCAGACCCGGCCCTTATAATTCACCCCTCCACTTT.

The rearrangement joins TRBV15 to TRBJ2-1; TRBD2 matches at 11 bases. CDR1 is LNHNV and CDR2 is YYDKDF in the germline V gene (reference sequence). This CDR3 region has 15 residues. J lost 8 bases, V lost 0 bases, and 3 bases had no gene match. CDR3 in DNA: TGTGCCACCAGCAGAGATGAACTAGCGGGGGATGAGCAGTTCTTC. Protein product: CATSRDELAGDEQFF. Looking up the rest from reference TRBV15 and TRBJ2-1 gives the full variable domain: DAMVIQNPRYQVTQFGKPVTLSCSQTLNHNVMYWYQQKSSQAPKLLFHYYDKDFNNEADTPDNFQSRRPNTSFCFLDIRSPGLGDTAMYLCATSRDELAGDEQFFGPGTRLTVL.

The J gene is TRBJ1-5, the V gene TRBV11-3, with a tentative D call TRBD1 (5 bases). V gave up 1 base and J gave up 1 base, with 11 bases separating them. This CDR3 has 16 residues. Germline V CDR1 and CDR2: SGHNT, YENEEA. The chain's CDR3 is CASSLAPRESNQPQHF. In DNA form, the CDR3 reads TGTGCCAGCAGCTTAGCCCCCAGGGAGAGCAATCAGCCCCAGCATTTT.

This clone was seen a handful of times. The sample has other DNA sequences that encode this CDR3 too. The chain links TRBV27 to TRBJ2-7; 7 bases line up with TRBD2. With 4 bases clipped from V and 4 bases from J, the junction kept 4 bases outside the gene matches. The length of the CDR3 is 13 residues. CDR1 is MNHEY, CDR2 SMNVEV, per germline (reference sequence). CDR3 bases: TGTGCCAGCAGTTGGGGGGGGTCGTACGAGCAGTACTTC. This codes for CASSWGGSYEQYF.

This clone appeared a few times. This sample includes further DNA sequences coding for the same CDR3. The chain recombines TRBV4-1 with TRBJ2-7; a possible D gene is TRBD2 (6 bases). Trimming pared 1 base from V and 4 bases from J, leaving 11 bases between. CDR1 is MGHRA and CDR2 is YSYEKL in the germline V gene. This CDR3 comprises 14 residues. The CDR3 nucleotides read TGCGCCAGCAGCCAAGGGGGAGGATGGTACGAGCAGTACTTC. Translated: CASSQGGGWYEQYF.

This clone was counted between two and nine times. The rearrangement links TRBV4-2 to TRBJ1-5; D is unclear. The CDR3 has 16 residues. V was shortened by 0 bases and J by 1 base, with 10 bases between the two germline ends. Germline-derived CDR1 and CDR2 are LGHNA and YNFKEQ. As DNA, the CDR3 is TGTGCCAGCAGCCAAGAACGCGCGGGGAGCAATCAGCCCCAGCATTTT. Translation gives CASSQERAGSNQPQHF.

The CDR3 loop reads CASSRPLRSSGPSYEQYF. The CDR3, as DNA: TGTGCCAGCAGCCGACCCTTACGCTCTAGCGGCCCTTCCTACGAGCAGTACTTC. The chain links TRBV7-9 to TRBJ2-7; 7 bases map to TRBD2. The germline CDR1 and CDR2 sequences are SEHNR and FQNEAQ (reference sequence). This CDR3 is 18 amino acids long. V gave up 5 bases and J gave up 1 base; unmatched junction bases: 17. The whole variable domain, remainder taken from reference TRBV7-9 and TRBJ2-7, is DTGVSQNPRHKITKRGQNVTFRCDPISEHNRLYWYRQTLGQGPEFLTYFQNEAQLEKSRLLSDRFSAERPKGSFSTLEIQRTEQGDSAMYLCASSRPLRSSGPSYEQYFGPGTRLTVT.

This clone was counted a few times. V and J are TRBV2 and TRBJ1-2; 8 bases fit TRBD1. The junction had 14 bases not matched to a gene; V was cut back by 7 bases and J by 7 bases. The CDR3 loop spans 15 amino acids. The germline V gene encodes CDR1 SNHLY and CDR2 FYNNEI. The CDR3 DNA reads TGTGCCAGCAATAGACCGACAGGGGAGCACGGTGGCTACACCTTC. Translated: CASNRPTGEHGGYTF.

This chain joins TRBV4-1 and TRBJ1-1; possible D gene TRBD1, 6 bases. The CDR3 runs to 15 residues. V was clipped by 4 bases and J by 1 base, with 13 bases between them. In germline, CDR1 is MGHRA, CDR2 YSYEKL. The CDR3: CASSRRTASNTEAFF. CDR3 in DNA: TGCGCCAGCAGCCGCCGGACAGCCTCGAACACTGAAGCTTTCTTT.

This clone was picked up many times. V gene TRBV14 combines with J gene TRBJ2-5, with 14 bases aligning to TRBD2. V gave up 1 base and J gave up 5 bases; unmatched junction bases: 3. Germline V gene sequence: CDR1 SGHDN, CDR2 FVKESK. The CDR3 sequence is 16 residues long. The CDR3 loop is CASSQVTSGGAETQYF. Written as DNA, the CDR3 is TGTGCCAGCAGCCAAGTGACTAGCGGGGGGGCGGAGACCCAGTACTTC.

The chain links TRBV5-5 to TRBJ2-7, with TRBD2 matching 12 bases. J was trimmed by 3 bases and V by 3 bases; bases with no gene match: 4. Germline V gene data show CDR1 as SGHKS and CDR2 as YYEKEE (reference sequence). This CDR3 contains 15 residues. In DNA, the CDR3 is TGTGCCAGCAGCTATTGGACTAGCGGGAACTACGAGCAGTACTTC. Amino acid sequence: CASSYWTSGNYEQYF.

This chain connects TRBV27 to TRBJ2-3; 7 bases agree with TRBD1. CDR1 is MNHEY, CDR2 SMNVEV, per germline (reference sequence). The junction had 9 bases not matched to a gene; V was cut back by 6 bases and J by 3 bases. This CDR3 has 15 residues. The CDR3, as DNA: TGTGCCAGCAGCCTTCTGACAGGGCTTACAGATACGCAGTATTTT. Translated, it gives CASSLLTGLTDTQYF.

The V gene is TRBV4-1, the J gene TRBJ1-1, with TRBD1 matching over 7 bases. This CDR3 comprises 15 residues. The V and J ends lost 2 bases and 1 base, in that order; junction bases with no gene match: 4. CDR1 MGHRA and CDR2 YSYEKL come from the germline V gene. The CDR3 nucleotides read TGCGCCAGCAGCCAATTACAGGGGCGGAACACTGAAGCTTTCTTT. Residues: CASSQLQGRNTEAFF.

This clone is termed medium-sized (0.01 to 0.1%). This chain uses TRBV25-1 with TRBJ2-7; D is perhaps TRBD1 (5 bases). V lost 6 bases, J lost 2 bases, and 11 bases lay in between. Germline CDR1 and CDR2: MGHDK and SYGVNS. The CDR3 has 13 amino acids. This CDR3 reads CASSPGQPYEQYF. Written as DNA, the CDR3 is TGTGCCAGCAGCCCTGGACAACCCTACGAGCAGTACTTC.